Listed below are T cell receptor beta chains from one sample, sequenced in a study of T cells in Graves' hyperthyroidism and ophthalmopathy. In TCRdb, the multiplex PCR reads were re-called with MiXCR into one record per CDR3 protein. This sample has 300,000 to 400,000 distinct CDR3 sequences, with around 13% found just once. The material sequenced was blood. These TCRs come from a woman aged 18 to 35 with Graves' hyperthyroidism. Both conserved end residues are part of each CDR3. D genes are given only for firm matches. Clone size is shown for a subset of rows, as once, few, many or a class of expanded clone.

clone_size,v_call,d_call,j_call,cdr3_nt,cdr3_aa
.,TRBV20-1,.,TRBJ2-5,TGCAGTGCTAGGGGGCCAAGCCACGACACGGAGACCCAGTACTTC,CSARGPSHDTETQYF
many,TRBV6-1,TRBD1,TRBJ2-1,TGTGCCAGCAGTACGACAGGGCCTTTGCAGTTCTTC,CASSTTGPLQFF
once,TRBV20-1,.,TRBJ2-7,TGCAGTGCTAGCCGATCGGGACTTCCCAATGAGCAGTACTTC,CSASRSGLPNEQYF
many,TRBV27,.,TRBJ2-7,TGTGCCAGCAGTTTCGTACAGGGTGCCCACGAGCAGTACTTC,CASSFVQGAHEQYF
many,TRBV20-1,.,TRBJ1-3,TGCAGTGCCAGACCCCGACGTGGCTCTGGAAACACCATATATTTT,CSARPRRGSGNTIYF
many,TRBV27,.,TRBJ1-5,TGTGCCAGCAGTTTATTGTCAGGGGTCATATTCAATCAGCCCCAGCATTTT,CASSLLSGVIFNQPQHF
many,TRBV28,.,TRBJ2-7,TGTGCCAGCAGTTTTGGGGATGGTTACGAGCAGTACTTC,CASSFGDGYEQYF
.,TRBV2,TRBD1,TRBJ2-7,TGTGCCAGCAGCGCGGGACAGGGGGCGCACGGGTTCCCTTACGAGCAGTACTTC,CASSAGQGAHGFPYEQYF
.,TRBV20-1,.,TRBJ2-7,TGCAGTGCTAGTGACACAGGCTACGAGCAGTACTTC,CSASDTGYEQYF
many,TRBV2,TRBD1,TRBJ2-2,TGTGCCAGCAGCTCCGGGACAGGGGCCGGGGAGCTGTTTTTT,CASSSGTGAGELFF
many,TRBV20-1,.,TRBJ2-1,TGCAGTGCTAGGCCCTGGGGGGGGGGGCTCAATGAGCAGTTCTTC,CSARPWGGGLNEQFF
.,TRBV20-1,TRBD2,TRBJ2-7,TGCAGTGCAACCCCGGCCGGGGGGGCGCGCTACGAGCAGTACTTC,CSATPAGGARYEQYF
.,TRBV19,TRBD1,TRBJ1-1,TGTGCCAGTAGTTCGGACAGGGGGACTCTCACTGAAGCTTTCTTT,CASSSDRGTLTEAFF
few,TRBV4-2,.,TRBJ1-2,TGTGCCAGCAGCCAGGGGGGTGGGGTCGGTTTATTTGGCTACACCTTC,CASSQGGGVGLFGYTF
.,TRBV10-2,.,TRBJ2-7,TGCGCCAGCCGGTGGGCGTGGGAGCGCCCCTACGAGCAGTACTTC,CASRWAWERPYEQYF
.,TRBV24-1,TRBD1,TRBJ1-1,TGTGCCACCAGTGACCTCAGGGGGACTGAAGCTTTCTTT,CATSDLRGTEAFF
many,TRBV5-5,.,TRBJ1-2,TGTGCCAGCAGCTTGGCCTCCTCATCTTCCTCCTATGGCTACACCTTC,CASSLASSSSSYGYTF
many,TRBV19,.,TRBJ2-4,TGTGCCAGTAGTATACGGAGGGGCAAAAACATTCAGTACTTC,CASSIRRGKNIQYF
many,TRBV20-1,.,TRBJ2-7,TGCAGTGCTAGAGATACTTACGAGCAGTACTTC,CSARDTYEQYF
many,TRBV3-1,.,TRBJ1-2,TGTGCCAGCAGCCAAGACCCAAACGACAGAGGCTACACCTTC,CASSQDPNDRGYTF
many,TRBV6-2/TRBV6-3,TRBD2,TRBJ2-1,TGTGCCAGCAGTTCCCCACGGGAGGGCCCGACTGAGCAGTTCTTC,CASSSPREGPTEQFF
many,TRBV6-5,.,TRBJ1-5,TGTGCCAGCAGTTACGGTGGGGGAACGAGCAATCAGCCCCAGCATTTT,CASSYGGGTSNQPQHF
many,TRBV24-1,.,TRBJ2-1,TGTGCCACCAGTGATACAACAGGGTTCGATGAGCAGTTCTTC,CATSDTTGFDEQFF
.,TRBV29-1,.,TRBJ1-2,TGCAGCGTTAGGGTCCAGGCCGACTATGGCTACACCTTC,CSVRVQADYGYTF
many,TRBV7-3,.,TRBJ2-3,TGTGCCAGCAGCTTGACGGACAGTAAGGCAAGGCAGTATTTT,CASSLTDSKARQYF
many,TRBV11-2,.,TRBJ2-7,TGTGCCAGCCTAAGGTTTGGCTCCTACGAGCAGTACTTC,CASLRFGSYEQYF
many,TRBV3-1,TRBD1,TRBJ1-5,TGTGCCAGCAGCCAAGGGGCAAGACAGGGAATAGGACAGCCCCAGCATTTT,CASSQGARQGIGQPQHF
many,TRBV24-1,TRBD2,TRBJ2-1,TGTGCCACCAGTGACTCCGGGACTAGCGGGACGGTTGAGCAGTTCTTC,CATSDSGTSGTVEQFF
.,TRBV20-1,TRBD1,TRBJ1-2,TGCAGTGCTAGGGGGACAGCCTATGGCTACACCTTC,CSARGTAYGYTF
.,TRBV5-1,.,TRBJ2-2,TGCGCCAGCAGCTTGGACGGGGGGCCAGAAAAAACCGGGGAGCTGTTTTTT,CASSLDGGPEKTGELFF
many,TRBV28,.,TRBJ1-1,TGTGCCAGCAGTCCATGGGACGGTCTGAACACTGAAGCTTTCTTT,CASSPWDGLNTEAFF
many,TRBV3-1,.,TRBJ1-2,TGTGCCAGCAGCCTGACGGAGGACACCGGGTCCTATGGCTACACCTTC,CASSLTEDTGSYGYTF
many,TRBV11-1,.,TRBJ2-1,TGTGCCAGCAGCTTGCAGCAACGTGGTGAGCAGTTCTTC,CASSLQQRGEQFF
few,TRBV5-1,TRBD2,TRBJ2-5,TGTGCCAGCAGCGCGGGACTAGCGGGGACCACTCAAGAGACCCAGTACTTC,CASSAGLAGTTQETQYF
.,TRBV6-9,TRBD2,TRBJ2-5,TGTGCCAGCAGTTCGACTAGCGGGGGGGCGGAGACCCAGTACTTC,CASSSTSGGAETQYF
many,TRBV2,.,TRBJ1-1,TGTGCCAGCAGGGCGGATGTGAACACTGAAGCTTTCTTT,CASRADVNTEAFF
many,TRBV12-3/TRBV12-4,.,TRBJ2-5,TGTGCCAGCAGTTTAGGACCGGGACTGCAAGAGACCCAGTACTTC,CASSLGPGLQETQYF
many,TRBV6-5,.,TRBJ1-1,TGTGCCAGCAGTTACTCCCCGGGGGGAGGAACTGAAGCTTTCTTT,CASSYSPGGGTEAFF